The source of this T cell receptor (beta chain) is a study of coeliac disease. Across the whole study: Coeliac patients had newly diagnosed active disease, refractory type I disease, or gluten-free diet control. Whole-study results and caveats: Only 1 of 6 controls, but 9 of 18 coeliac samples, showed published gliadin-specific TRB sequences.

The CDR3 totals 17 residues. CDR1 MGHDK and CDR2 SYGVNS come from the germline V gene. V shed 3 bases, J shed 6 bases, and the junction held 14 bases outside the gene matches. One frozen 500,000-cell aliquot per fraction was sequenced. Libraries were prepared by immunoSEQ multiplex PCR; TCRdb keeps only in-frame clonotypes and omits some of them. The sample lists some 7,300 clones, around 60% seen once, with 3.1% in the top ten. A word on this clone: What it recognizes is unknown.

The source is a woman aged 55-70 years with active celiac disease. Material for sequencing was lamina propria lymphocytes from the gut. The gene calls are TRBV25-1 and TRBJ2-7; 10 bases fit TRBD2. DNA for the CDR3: TGTGCCAGCAGTGAGCGACAAGGCCTAGCGGGAGTTGGCGAGCAGTACTTC. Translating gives CASSERQGLAGVGEQYF.